Listed below are T cell receptor beta chains from one sample, sequenced in a study of T cell repertoires in cytomegalovirus infection. TCRdb passed the reads through MiXCR, listing each CDR3 protein once. This table has about 250,000 distinct CDR3 sequences, 6.5% appearing once. Sequencing was performed on PBMCs. All receptors derive from a human donor in good health (CMV status not recorded). Some clones in this sample may be carry-over from other donors' samples. The CDR3 runs from the conserved cysteine through the conserved F or W. The D gene is left open where the match is weak. Size tells how often a clone was seen (once, few, many) or the class of an expanded clone, and some rows leave it out.

v_gene	j_gene	abundance	d_gene	CDR3aa	CDR3nt
TRBV11-2	TRBJ2-4	many	TRBD1	CASSLRKQGPGNIQYF	TGTGCCAGCAGCCTACGGAAACAGGGGCCGGGAAACATTCAGTACTTC
TRBV19	TRBJ2-6	many	NA	CASTYEAGANVLTF	TGTGCCAGTACTTATGAAGCTGGGGCCAACGTCCTGACTTTC
TRBV29-1	TRBJ2-1	many	NA	CSGGGGSSYNEQFF	TGCAGCGGCGGAGGGGGAAGCTCCTACAATGAGCAGTTCTTC
TRBV29-1	TRBJ1-1	NA	NA	CSVRDTTEAFF	TGCAGCGTTAGGGACACAACTGAAGCTTTCTTT
TRBV20-1	TRBJ1-2	many	NA	CSARAGAVYGYTF	TGCAGTGCTAGAGCGGGGGCTGTCTATGGCTACACCTTC
TRBV6-6	TRBJ1-1	many	NA	CASSYGGIAGNTEAFF	TGTGCCAGCAGTTATGGGGGTATTGCGGGGAACACTGAAGCTTTCTTT
TRBV30	TRBJ1-1	many	NA	CAWSVLRDEDTEAFF	TGTGCCTGGAGTGTACTTAGGGATGAGGACACTGAAGCTTTCTTT
TRBV19	TRBJ1-1	NA	NA	CASAGPSGITEAFF	TGTGCCAGTGCGGGTCCCTCAGGGATCACTGAAGCTTTCTTT
TRBV2	TRBJ2-7	many	NA	CASSDSREHEQYF	TGTGCCAGCAGTGACTCCCGGGAGCACGAGCAGTACTTC
TRBV11-2	TRBJ2-5	many	NA	CASSLGRARGTQYF	TGTGCCAGCAGCTTAGGCCGGGCCCGAGGGACCCAGTACTTC
TRBV7-8	TRBJ2-1	many	TRBD2	CASSLGGGNEQFF	TGTGCCAGCAGCTTGGGGGGGGGCAATGAGCAGTTCTTC
TRBV7-2	TRBJ1-1	many	NA	CASSAGFEAFF	TGTGCCAGCAGCGCAGGGTTTGAAGCTTTCTTT
TRBV6-1	TRBJ2-2	NA	NA	CAGSRLTRGPAAGELFF	TGTGCCGGCAGTCGGCTGACGCGGGGGCCCGCCGCCGGGGAGCTGTTTTTT
TRBV29-1	TRBJ1-4	few	NA	CSVVASYGQDGKLFF	TGCAGCGTTGTGGCCTCCTATGGCCAAGATGGAAAACTGTTTTTT
TRBV7-2	TRBJ1-2	NA	NA	CASSLFGKGYYGYNF	TGTGCCAGCAGCTTGTTCGGGAAAGGGTACTATGGCTACAACTTC
TRBV28	TRBJ1-2	many	NA	CASSQIGGYGYTF	TGTGCCAGCAGCCAGATTGGGGGCTATGGCTACACCTTC
TRBV12-3/TRBV12-4	TRBJ2-1	many	NA	CASSRVDISNEQFF	TGTGCCAGCAGTCGAGTGGACATAAGCAATGAGCAGTTCTTC
TRBV7-2	TRBJ2-3	once	NA	CASSLALTQPQYF	TGTGCCAGCAGCTTAGCTCTTACTCAGCCCCAGTATTTT
TRBV19	TRBJ1-1	many	TRBD1	CASSTYRGRDTEAFF	TGTGCCAGTAGTACCTACAGGGGTAGGGACACTGAAGCTTTCTTT
TRBV7-2	TRBJ1-4	many	NA	CASSPHLRTDNEKLFF	TGTGCCAGCAGCCCTCACCTTCGGACGGACAATGAAAAACTGTTTTTT
TRBV9	TRBJ2-1	few	TRBD2	CASSFGLAGAPGNEQFF	TGTGCCAGCAGCTTCGGACTAGCGGGGGCCCCTGGCAATGAGCAGTTCTTC
TRBV20-1	TRBJ1-1	few	NA	CSAPIGTNTEAFF	TGCAGTGCGCCAATCGGTACGAACACTGAAGCTTTCTTT
TRBV7-8	TRBJ2-7	many	NA	CASSLGRSMYEQYF	TGTGCCAGCAGCTTAGGACGCAGTATGTACGAGCAGTACTTC
TRBV5-1	TRBJ2-1	NA	TRBD1	CASSTGQGVYNEQFF	TGCGCCAGCAGCACCGGACAGGGGGTTTACAATGAGCAGTTCTTC